A selection of T cell receptor beta chains follows, all from one sample in a study of tumor and adjacent non-tumor tissue in lung cancer. Via MiXCR, TCRdb re-called the multiplex PCR reads, giving one row per CDR3 protein. The sample holds tens of thousands of distinct CDR3 sequences, 74% seen once. Sequences were obtained from distant non-tumor lung tissue. The receptors derive from a woman aged 55-75 years with non-small cell lung cancer. Each CDR3 is given with its conserved first and last residue. D genes are given only for firm matches. Clone size is shown for a subset of rows, as once, few, many or a class of expanded clone.

d_call j_call clone_size v_call cdr3_nt cdr3_aa
TRBD1 TRBJ2-5 - TRBV6-5 TGTATCAGCAGAAACAGGGGACGCGAAGAGACCCAGTACTTC CISRNRGREETQYF
- TRBJ2-5 once TRBV5-5 TGTGTCAGCAGCTTTGGCACGGGGTCCCTCCATGAGACCCAGTACTTC CVSSFGTGSLHETQYF
- TRBJ2-7 - TRBV12-3/TRBV12-4 TGTGCCAGCACTCGGGACTCCCCGTCGGACGAGCAATACTTC CASTRDSPSDEQYF
TRBD2 TRBJ2-5 - TRBV11-2 TGTGCCAACAGACTAGCGGGGGGGTATCAAGAGGCTCAGTACTTC CANRLAGGYQEAQYF
- TRBJ2-1 - TRBV11-2 TGTCCCAGCAGGCCCACGGCAGGGCGGAATGAGCAGTTCTTC CPSRPTAGRNEQFF
TRBD1 TRBJ1-5 many TRBV28 TGTGCCAGTCTCCGTCCAGGGGGCGGTCAGCCCCAGCATTTT CASLRPGGGQPQHF
- TRBJ2-2 - TRBV6-6 TGTGCCAGCAGTTTTGGGGCCTTTCACATCGGAGAACTGTTTTTT CASSFGAFHIGELFF
TRBD2 TRBJ2-5 - TRBV4-3 TGCGCCAGCAGTACGGGACTAGTTACGGAGACCCAGCACTTC CASSTGLVTETQHF
TRBD1 TRBJ2-5 few TRBV7-3 TGTGCCAGCAGCACCGACAGGGGAGAGACCCAGTACTTC CASSTDRGETQYF
- TRBJ1-2 - TRBV6-6 TGTGCCAGCATTGATACATTAACGGACAGCGCCTGCTATGGCAACACCTTC CASIDTLTDSACYGNTF